This T cell receptor beta chain derives from a study of T cells after yellow fever vaccination. TCR cDNA was made by 5'RACE template switching, adding a universal primer site and UMIs. TCRdb analysed the 5' RACE reads with MiXCR anew, one entry per CDR3 protein. The sample records some 250,000 distinct CDR3 sequences, about 3.5% being singletons. Study observations and caveats: The secondary response was weaker, and its peak arrived faster, on day 5 versus 15. Post-booster repertoires again held most primary-vaccination clones (roughly 95% CD4, 88% CD8).

Germline CDR1 and CDR2: PRHDT and FYEKMQ (reference sequence). The CDR3 has 15 residues. After removal of 0 bases from V and 5 bases from J, the junction contained 4 bases not matched to a gene. About this clonotype: Its specificity is unknown.

This specimen consisted of PBMCs, obtained 15 days after the yellow fever booster vaccination. The rearrangement uses TRBV13 and TRBJ2-7; TRBD1 matches 10 bases. The sequence derives from a man between 18 and 35 years old who received the YFV17D yellow fever vaccine. CDR3 sequence: CASSLGPTGGDEQYF. The CDR3 DNA reads as TGTGCCAGCAGCTTAGGACCGACAGGGGGCGACGAGCAGTACTTC.